A single sample is the source of the 14 T cell receptor beta chains below, sequenced in a study of neurological immune-mediated disorders. Each CDR3 protein gets one entry after TCRdb re-called the 5' RACE reads with MiXCR. The sample includes fewer than 35,000 distinct CDR3 sequences, roughly 4.4% of them seen just once. Sequencing was performed on PBMCs. The receptors here all came from a man aged 18 to 29 in good health.

This clonotype was counted at least ten times. The chain has TRBV5-6 and TRBJ1-4; 7 bases fit TRBD1. Germline CDR1 and CDR2: SGHDT and YYEEEE. The trim removed 4 bases at V and 6 bases at J, leaving 6 bases unmatched. The CDR3 is 14 residues long. Here the CDR3 reads CASSTGQQHEKLFF. In nucleotides, the CDR3 is TGTGCCAGCAGCACGGGACAGCAGCATGAAAAACTGTTTTTT.

This clonotype has a count of ten or more. The genes are TRBV5-1 and TRBJ2-3; TRBD1 or TRBD2 may be the D gene (5 bases each). V gave up 2 bases and J gave up 5 bases, with 12 bases separating them. Per the germline V gene, CDR1 is SGHRS and CDR2 is YFSETQ. The CDR3 has 14 residues. Here the CDR3 reads CASSLGTDLDTQYF. Written as DNA, the CDR3 is TGCGCCAGCAGCTTAGGGACGGACCTAGATACGCAGTATTTT.

The table lists this clonotype with many counts. The chain recombines TRBV18 with TRBJ1-5; D call uncertain. Trimming left V 3 bases short and J 6 bases short, with 9 bases between. This CDR3 spans 13 amino acids. Germline V gene data show CDR1 as KGHSH and CDR2 as LQKENI. The CDR3 loop reads CASSPDYSQPQHF. CDR3 sequence (DNA): TGTGCCAGCTCACCGGATTATTCTCAGCCCCAGCATTTT.

This clonotype was counted at least ten times. The chain links TRBV7-2 to TRBJ2-3; 7 bases line up with TRBD1. CDR3 size: 15 residues. Germline loops: CDR1 SGHTA, CDR2 FQGNSA. The V and J ends lost 2 bases and 3 bases, in that order; junction bases with no gene match: 5. The DNA of the CDR3 is TGTGCCAGCAGCTTATCATACAGGGGAACAGATACGCAGTATTTT. Translation: CASSLSYRGTDTQYF.

This clonotype came up many times. This chain connects TRBV20-1 to TRBJ2-6; D is ambiguous. Germline CDR1 is DFQATT and CDR2 is SNEGSKA (reference sequence). The CDR3 has 13 amino acids. The V end was cut by 6 bases, the J end by 0 bases, with 6 bases between. CDR3 DNA sequence: TGCAGTGCCCCAGGCTCTGGGGCCAACGTCCTGACTTTC. It codes for CSAPGSGANVLTF.

At least ten counts were recorded for this clonotype. V is TRBV20-1 and J is TRBJ2-3; 12 bases align to TRBD2. J gave up 2 bases and V 6 bases, and 12 bases lay outside the gene matches. CDR1 DFQATT and CDR2 SNEGSKA come from the germline V gene (reference sequence). This CDR3 has 17 residues. The CDR3 DNA follows: TGCAGTGCCAAGAAAGTGACTAGCGGGGGACCCACAGATACGCAGTATTTT. Encoded protein: CSAKKVTSGGPTDTQYF.

This clonotype came up many times. The V and J genes are TRBV7-8 and TRBJ1-3; 7 bases fit TRBD1. V was clipped by 4 bases and J by 7 bases; unmatched bases: 7. This CDR3 is 14 amino acids long. The germline V gene encodes CDR1 SGHVS and CDR2 FQNEAQ. CDR3 amino acids: CASSSRQGWNTIYF. CDR3 in DNA: TGTGCCAGCAGCTCCCGACAGGGATGGAACACCATATATTTT.

This clonotype occurred many times. The chain uses TRBV5-5 and TRBJ1-2; perhaps TRBD1 as D (6 bases). Germline V gene data show CDR1 as SGHKS and CDR2 as YYEKEE (reference sequence). The CDR3 spans 13 residues. Trimming cost V 4 bases and J 11 bases, with 18 bases left between them. The CDR3 here is CASSTGAGEGYTF. The CDR3 nucleotides read TGTGCCAGCAGCACCGGGGCAGGGGAGGGATACACCTTC.

The chain joins TRBV20-1 to TRBJ2-5; 8 positions agree with TRBD2. Trimming removed 6 bases from V and 3 bases from J; junction bases left unmatched: 15. The CDR3 contains 16 residues. The germline V gene has CDR1 DFQATT and CDR2 SNEGSKA (reference sequence). In DNA form, the CDR3 reads TGCAGTGCGCCACCCGGGGCGGGGGGCTACAAAGAGACCCAGTACTTC. It is translated as CSAPPGAGGYKETQYF.

The chain uses TRBV28 and TRBJ2-5; 9 bases line up with TRBD2. The CDR3 is 12 amino acids. The trim removed 8 bases at V and 5 bases at J, leaving 3 bases unmatched. The germline V gene encodes CDR1 MDHEN and CDR2 SYDVKM. As DNA, the CDR3 is TGTGCCAGCCAGACTAGCGGTGAGACCCAGTACTTC. As protein: CASQTSGETQYF.

In its sample, this clonotype was seen many times. This sequence joins TRBV6-6 and TRBJ2-3; 8 bases match TRBD1. This CDR3 comprises 16 residues. V gave up 6 bases and J gave up 0 bases; unmatched junction bases: 8. The germline V gene encodes CDR1 MNHNY and CDR2 SVGAGI (reference sequence). DNA of the CDR3: TGTGCCAGCAGATCCCTGACAGGGGCTAGCACAGATACGCAGTATTTT. Translated, it gives CASRSLTGASTDTQYF.

This clonotype was recorded at least ten times. The chain joins TRBV4-3 to TRBJ1-2; unclear D gene. V dropped 0 bases and J dropped 5 bases, with 16 bases sitting between them. Germline V gene sequence: CDR1 LGHNA, CDR2 YSLEER. The CDR3 is made up of 16 amino acids. CDR3 DNA sequence: TGCGCCAGCAGCCAAGATCCATCGGGGTTTTGGTATGGCTACACCTTC. Translating it yields CASSQDPSGFWYGYTF.

This clonotype was observed many times. The chain couples TRBV20-1 to TRBJ1-1; D is unresolved. The CDR3 extends over 10 amino acids. V was trimmed by 6 bases and J by 5 bases, leaving 7 bases between them. Germline V gives CDR1 DFQATT, CDR2 SNEGSKA (reference sequence). CDR3 sequence: CSALGTEAFF. Written as DNA, the CDR3 is TGCAGTGCCCTCGGGACTGAAGCTTTCTTT.

The V gene is TRBV20-1, the J gene TRBJ2-2, with D possibly matching TRBD1 (5 bases). The germline V and J ends were trimmed by 3 bases and 3 bases, with 17 bases remaining between them. Germline lookup yields CDR1 DFQATT and CDR2 SNEGSKA (reference sequence). This CDR3 is 16 amino acids long. CDR3 sequence (DNA): TGCAGTGCTAGGTCCATCTGGGGCGCGCACACCGGGGAGCTGTTTTTT. Translated: CSARSIWGAHTGELFF.